This T cell receptor beta chain was documented in a study of shared clonotypes between healthy human individuals (dated by TCRdb to the early 2020s). Notes on the research overall: The cohort comprised a couple of women and a few men aged 18 to 49 years. Blood TCR repertoires of five healthy adults were deeply sequenced to estimate repertoire size and the extent of clonotype sharing between individuals. To increase sequencing depth and limit assay-specific biases, TCR repertoire library preparation and sequencing were carried out by different laboratories using diverse techniques. Leukapheresis yielded between about 0.8 and 8.9 billion PBMCs per donor.

The donors were healthy, HIV-negative adults with no recently reported acute infections or vaccinations. Every donor was a Caucasian adult living in Nashville, Tennessee, USA. For unsorted samples, 100 million or so PBMCs were counted, and genomic DNA was extracted using the QIAamp DNA Blood Mini kit. After blood collection by leukapheresis, PBMCs were isolated using Ficoll-Histopaque density gradient centrifugation and then cryopreserved in the vapor phase of liquid nitrogen. Regarding this clone: This receptor's antigen is unknown. The record has no base qualities; no much larger clone is one base away.

Using the deep immunoSEQ assay, multiplex PCR amplified TCR CDR3 regions from genomic DNA. Extracted genomic DNA from each cell subset was distributed evenly across all wells of several immunoSEQ 96-well plates, and each plate was treated as a replicate. For unsorted PBMC, each replicate PCR was loaded with around 300 ng genomic DNA, equivalent to about 30,000 T cell genomes. Ten immunoSEQ deep assay plates were used to sequence unsorted PBMC genomic DNA. The purified libraries were quantified using a Qubit 3.0 fluorometer, sized with a Bioanalyzer 2100, and then quantified again using the KAPA Library Quantification kit. Every immunoSEQ 96-well plate was sequenced on a dedicated single-read 150-cycle Illumina NextSeq 550 flow cell. Concerning the study's data processing: The immunoSEQ output contained only junctional sequences without quality scores, so filtering could not match that applied to full-length reads. Sequences were annotated with PyIR, a Python wrapper for IgBLAST v1.9, using IMGT germline references to assign V/J genes and CDR3. Reads with weak V/J assignments (E-value above 1e-6), missing CDR3, stop codons, out-of-frame junctions, or ambiguous translated residues were removed. A V3J clonotype was defined by an identical inferred V gene, J gene, and CDR3 amino acid sequence. The percentage overlap between two repertoires was calculated by dividing the number of shared unique clonotypes by the size of the smaller repertoire. Repertoire richness was assessed with RTK rarefaction, the Chao1 estimator, and Recon v2.1 estimates of unobserved clonotypes. TCRdb holds this immuneACCESS table with in-frame rearrangements only. Some clones are missing; in checked studies, unresolved V genes explain under half, and the rest has no known cause. V and J calls and clone size follow that table, whereas D and trimming were derived from the DNA. The sample records about 500,000 clones, roughly three quarters of which are singletons. Together, the top ten hold around 12% of the sample.

Results the study describes overall, beyond this receptor: Based on pairwise subsampling, the degree of clonotype sharing among donors was expected to be affected by sequencing depth. Sampling was restricted to blood, and TCR repertoires in tissue are likely to differ from TCR repertoires in blood. The genetic and exposure-history diversity represented was limited by the small number of donors.

Sequenced material: PBMCs. The source of this sequence is a woman between 40 and 55 years old in good health. Some clones in this sample may be carry-over from other donors' samples.

The sequenced DNA is TGTGCCAGCAGAGCATCGGGACACTACGAGCAGTACTTC. It translates to CASRASGHYEQYF. The V gene is TRBV7-2 and the J gene is TRBJ2-7; the best D guess is TRBD1, with 6 bases matching. According to the germline V gene, CDR1 reads SGHTA and CDR2 reads FQGNSA. Reading from cysteine to phenylalanine, the CDR3 counts 13 amino acids. The only DNA kept is the CDR3, 39 bases in frame from the first base. Trimming at the junction amounts to 6 bases on V and 3 bases on J, and the germline ends lie 12 bases apart.